Sequencing of this TCR beta chain was carried out in a study of post-analysis software for immune sequencing data. Study summary: Recorded disease courses covered relapsing-remitting, secondary progressive and progressive-relapsing multiple sclerosis. Some patients had no subtype annotation.

V was trimmed by 0 bases and J by 5 bases, leaving 6 bases between them. CDR1 and CDR2 (germline): SGHAT, FQNNGV. This CDR3 comprises 13 residues. Findings and limits, study-wide: Same-batch preparations were strongly co-clustered by F measure. Patients had higher frequencies than controls of four to six TRBV segments, including TRBV5-6, TRBV5-1 and TRBV20-1.

Carried by the TCR beta cDNA libraries were unique molecular identifiers. TCRdb processed the PCR reads anew with MiXCR; each CDR3 protein has one entry. The sample contains hundreds of thousands of distinct CDR3 sequences, around 34% of which appear only once. Regarding this clonotype: Its antigen is not identified.

V is TRBV11-2 and J is TRBJ2-3, with a tentative D call TRBD2 (5 bases). Specimen: blood. The TCR sequence derives from a girl aged 10 to 17 with multiple sclerosis. The CDR3 sequence: CASSLEGVDTQYF. The DNA for the CDR3 is TGTGCCAGCAGCTTAGAGGGAGTAGATACGCAGTATTTT.